Below, 20 T cell receptor beta chains from the same sample are listed, as sequenced in a study of shared clonotypes between healthy human individuals. Clones were sequenced by immunoSEQ multiplex PCR, and TCRdb holds only the in-frame ones, with some missing. The sample contains over 400,000 clones, roughly 95% of which appear only once. The sequencing input was naive CD4+ T cells sorted from blood. Subset defined: CD45RA+ positively selected. These receptor sequences come from a woman in her twenties or thirties in good health.

Of note for this clone: Other DNA sequences in the sample encode the same CDR3. The J gene is TRBJ2-1, the V gene TRBV2; D is unresolved. V lost 4 bases to trimming and J lost 4 bases, with 2 bases between them. Germline CDR1 and CDR2: SNHLY and FYNNEI. CDR3 length: 11 residues. CDR3 region: CASSVYNEQFF. The CDR3 DNA reads TGTGCCAGCAGTGTATACAATGAGCAGTTCTTC.

The chain has TRBV7-3 and TRBJ2-1; 7 positions agree with TRBD2. The CDR3 has 15 residues. With 4 bases clipped from V and 6 bases from J, the junction kept 9 bases outside the gene matches. Germline V CDR1 and CDR2: SGHTA, FQGTGA. The CDR3 loop is CASSSSGQNSNEQFF. In nucleotides, the CDR3 is TGTGCCAGCAGCTCTAGCGGCCAAAACTCCAATGAGCAGTTCTTC. Full variable domain (remainder filled in from reference TRBV7-3 and TRBJ2-1): GAGVSQTPSNKVTEKGKYVELRCDPISGHTALYWYRQSLGQGPEFLIYFQGTGAADDSGLPNDRFFAVRPEGSVSTLKIQRTERGDSAVYLCASSSSGQNSNEQFFGPGTRLTVL.

This chain connects TRBV7-9 to TRBJ2-5, with D perhaps matching TRBD1 (6 bases). CDR1 is SEHNR, CDR2 FQNEAQ, per germline (reference sequence). This CDR3 comprises 15 residues. The V end was cut by 5 bases, the J end by 2 bases, with 15 bases between. CDR3 nucleotides: TGTGCCAGCAGCGACATGGGACAATCGCAAGAGACCCAGTACTTC. Residues: CASSDMGQSQETQYF.

The rearrangement links TRBV5-1 to TRBJ2-7; 8 bases align to TRBD2. V was pared by 0 bases and J by 6 bases, with 8 bases of the junction left unmatched. Germline V CDR1 and CDR2: SGHRS, YFSETQ. CDR3 length: 15 amino acids. CDR3 coding DNA: TGCGCCAGCAGCTTGGCCTCGGCGGGAGGAACCGAGCAGTACTTC. This sequence encodes CASSLASAGGTEQYF.

The chain links TRBV2 to TRBJ1-1; D not certain. Per the germline V gene, CDR1 is SNHLY and CDR2 is FYNNEI. CDR3 length: 12 amino acids. Trimming took 6 bases from V and 8 from J, leaving 13 bases between them. The chain's CDR3 is CASRRISGEAFF. CDR3 sequence (DNA): TGTGCCAGCAGGAGAATTTCGGGAGAAGCTTTCTTT.

In its sample, this clone was seen a few times. The chain carries TRBV6-6 and TRBJ1-2, with D unclear. Germline CDR1 MNHNY, CDR2 SVGAGI (reference sequence). V was trimmed by 8 bases and J by 1 base, leaving 2 bases between them. This CDR3 spans 10 amino acids. CDR3 in amino acids: CASRNYGYTF. The CDR3, as DNA: TGTGCCAGCCGTAACTATGGCTACACCTTC.

The V gene is TRBV15, the J gene TRBJ2-2, with 12 bases matching TRBD2. The CDR3 has 16 residues. The ends lost 6 bases at V and 3 bases at J; junction bases unmatched: 5. The V gene's germline CDR1 is LNHNV and CDR2 YYDKDF (reference sequence). CDR3 nucleotides: TGTGCCACCAGGACTAGCGGGAGTATCGACACCGGGGAGCTGTTTTTT. Translating gives CATRTSGSIDTGELFF.

This chain links TRBV19 with TRBJ2-2; no definite D call. The CDR3 is 13 amino acids. Trimming shortened V by 3 bases and J by 4 bases, and 6 bases separated the two germline ends. The germline CDR1 and CDR2 sequences are LNHDA and SQIVND (reference sequence). In DNA, the CDR3 is TGTGCCAGTAGTATTAAGGTCACCGGGGAGCTGTTTTTT. It is translated as CASSIKVTGELFF.

V and J are TRBV2 and TRBJ1-2; D uncertain. Trimming pared 6 bases from V and 4 bases from J, leaving 15 bases between. The CDR3 consists of 14 residues. Germline assignment: CDR1 SNHLY and CDR2 FYNNEI. For the CDR3, the DNA is TGTGCCAGCAGACTCGGACGGACCTCCTATGGCTACACCTTC. It yields the protein CASRLGRTSYGYTF.

The chain has TRBV28 and TRBJ1-3; D gene uncertain. Germline CDR1 reads MDHEN; CDR2 reads SYDVKM. Trimming took off 2 bases at V and 0 bases at J, with 14 bases between the two ends. The CDR3 loop spans 17 amino acids. The CDR3 sequence is CASSLKRGLSSGNTIYF. CDR3 bases: TGTGCCAGCAGTTTAAAACGAGGACTGAGCTCTGGAAACACCATATATTTT.

This chain joins TRBV7-8 and TRBJ2-3, with D perhaps matching TRBD1 (5 bases). Trimming stripped 2 bases from V and 0 bases from J, with 12 bases between. Germline V CDR1 and CDR2: SGHVS, FQNEAQ. This CDR3 spans 16 amino acids. This CDR3 reads CASSLSGRVSTDTQYF. As DNA, the CDR3 is TGTGCCAGCAGCTTATCCGGCAGGGTGAGCACAGATACGCAGTATTTT.

On this clone itself: Other DNA sequences in the sample encode the same CDR3. The CDR3 spells CASSSGQDNQPQHF. The CDR3 DNA sequence: TGTGCCAGCAGTTCCGGACAGGATAATCAGCCCCAGCATTTT. The chain carries TRBV28 and TRBJ1-5, with 7 bases identical to TRBD1. The CDR3 contains 14 residues. Looked up from germline, CDR1 is MDHEN and CDR2 is SYDVKM. J gave up 4 bases and V 4 bases, and 4 bases lay outside the gene matches.

The CDR3 region has the DNA TGTGCCAGCTCACCACCGGGGAGCGGATCCTACGAGCAGTACTTC. Its protein is CASSPPGSGSYEQYF. The chain is built from TRBV18 and TRBJ2-7; D is possibly TRBD2 (5 bases). The germline gives CDR1 KGHSH, CDR2 LQKENI. V lost 0 bases to trimming and J lost 1 base, with 10 bases between them. The CDR3 consists of 15 residues.

The CDR3 DNA is TGTGCCAGCAGCCCTTCGAACCGGCCGGATACGCAGTATTTT. This translates into CASSPSNRPDTQYF. The V gene is TRBV7-9, the J gene TRBJ2-3, with D hard to call. Germline V gives CDR1 SEHNR, CDR2 FQNEAQ (reference sequence). The CDR3 runs to 14 residues. V was clipped by 5 bases and J by 6 bases, with 15 bases between them.

The CDR3, as DNA: TGTGCCAGCAGTTACTCAGCGGATAGCTCCTACGAGCAGTACTTC. It encodes CASSYSADSSYEQYF. The chain combines TRBV6-5 with TRBJ2-7; a possible D gene is TRBD2 (5 bases). The CDR3 loop spans 15 amino acids. Germline lookup yields CDR1 MNHEY and CDR2 SVGAGI. Trimming took off 0 bases at V and 0 bases at J, with 9 bases between the two ends.

V and J are TRBV5-1 and TRBJ2-1; D possibly corresponds to TRBD2 (6 bases). Trimming pared 8 bases from V and 8 bases from J, leaving 23 bases between. This CDR3 spans 15 amino acids. Per the germline V gene, CDR1 is SGHRS and CDR2 is YFSETQ. The CDR3 sequence is CASRVAVLPMDEQFF. CDR3 DNA sequence: TGCGCCAGTCGGGTAGCGGTCCTCCCGATGGATGAGCAGTTCTTC.

The genes are TRBV27 and TRBJ1-4; D not resolved. The CDR3 length is 18 residues. Germline CDR1 and CDR2: MNHEY and SMNVEV (reference sequence). V was shortened by 4 bases and J by 0 bases, with 18 bases between the two germline ends. CDR3 DNA: TGTGCCAGCAGTTCCACTAAGGGAGGATCAACAACTAATGAAAAACTGTTTTTT. Encoded protein: CASSSTKGGSTTNEKLFF.

This clone has a single count. J is TRBJ2-3 and V is TRBV6-6, with 13 bases matching TRBD2. The germline CDR1 and CDR2 sequences are MNHNY and SVGAGI (reference sequence). Trimming removed 5 bases from V and 4 bases from J; junction bases left unmatched: 3. The CDR3 consists of 15 residues. The CDR3 DNA reads as TGTGCCAGCAGTCGGGGACTAGCGGGATCAGATACGCAGTATTTT. It codes for CASSRGLAGSDTQYF.

The chain uses TRBV9 and TRBJ2-3; D is ambiguous. Germline V gives CDR1 SGDLS, CDR2 YYNGEE. The V end was cut by 1 base, the J end by 2 bases, with 8 bases between. CDR3 length: 14 residues. The CDR3 loop is CASSVRPYTDTQYF. CDR3 sequence (DNA): TGTGCCAGCAGCGTAAGACCATACACAGATACGCAGTATTTT.

The chain recombines TRBV5-1 with TRBJ2-1, with D possibly TRBD2 on 6 matching bases. The CDR3 consists of 17 residues. CDR1 and CDR2 from the germline V gene are SGHRS and YFSETQ. The V end lost 4 bases, the J end lost 4 bases, and 21 bases lay between the germline ends. CDR3 loop: CASSPPGSGGPYNEQFF. Here the CDR3 DNA reads TGCGCCAGCAGCCCACCAGGATCCGGAGGGCCTTACAATGAGCAGTTCTTC.